A selection of T cell receptor beta chains follows, all from one sample in a study of PD-1 blockade in classical Hodgkin lymphoma. Sequenced by immunoSEQ multiplex PCR; TCRdb stores in-frame clones only, minus some. The table includes 25,000 to 30,000 clones, 82% detected once. Sequenced here: peripheral blood mononuclear cells (PBMCs), sampled before the second cycle of nivolumab. These receptors were collected from a human donor with classical Hodgkin lymphoma. The CDR3 runs from the conserved cysteine through the conserved F or W. Each record gives: D gene, clone size, J gene, V gene, CDR3 DNA, CDR3 protein. D genes are given only for firm matches. The size entry is marked missing in some rows and otherwise reads once, few, many or a size class.

d_call: NA; clone_size: NA; j_call: TRBJ2-1; v_call: TRBV29-1; cdr3_nt: TGCAGCGTTGCGGGGGTTGCATACAATGAGCAGTTCTTC; cdr3_aa: CSVAGVAYNEQFF
d_call: TRBD1; clone_size: NA; j_call: TRBJ2-3; v_call: TRBV28; cdr3_nt: TGTGCCAGCATGGGGCCGGGACAGGGGTCAGATACGCAGTATTTT; cdr3_aa: CASMGPGQGSDTQYF
d_call: NA; clone_size: NA; j_call: TRBJ2-3; v_call: TRBV14; cdr3_nt: TGTGCCAGCAGCCCCCGAGCCAAAGGAACCAGCACAGATACGCAGTATTTT; cdr3_aa: CASSPRAKGTSTDTQYF
d_call: NA; clone_size: once; j_call: TRBJ2-7; v_call: TRBV7-2; cdr3_nt: TGTGCCAGCAGCTTACTATTGGCAGAGAGCTCCTACGAGCAGTACTTC; cdr3_aa: CASSLLLAESSYEQYF
d_call: TRBD1; clone_size: few; j_call: TRBJ2-7; v_call: TRBV9; cdr3_nt: TGTGCCAGCAGCGCCCGTTCGGACAGGGCCATAACCTACGAGCAGTACTTC; cdr3_aa: CASSARSDRAITYEQYF
d_call: NA; clone_size: few; j_call: TRBJ1-4; v_call: TRBV14; cdr3_nt: TGTGCCAGCAGCCAAGCTTTATGGGACACTAATGAAAAACTGTTTTTT; cdr3_aa: CASSQALWDTNEKLFF
d_call: TRBD1; clone_size: NA; j_call: TRBJ2-7; v_call: TRBV11-2; cdr3_nt: TGTGCCAGCAGCTTAGAGGACAGGGGCTCCTACGAGCAGTACTTC; cdr3_aa: CASSLEDRGSYEQYF
d_call: NA; clone_size: NA; j_call: TRBJ2-5; v_call: TRBV27; cdr3_nt: TGTGCCAGCAAGGACTGGGAAGAGACCCAGTACTTC; cdr3_aa: CASKDWEETQYF
d_call: NA; clone_size: NA; j_call: TRBJ2-2; v_call: TRBV15; cdr3_nt: TGTGCCACCAGAGGTCGGGCGGGTTACGGGGAGCTGTTTTTT; cdr3_aa: CATRGRAGYGELFF
d_call: NA; clone_size: once; j_call: TRBJ1-1; v_call: TRBV7-9; cdr3_nt: TGTGCCAGCAGCCAGAGGGGGAAACACACTGAAGCTTTCTTT; cdr3_aa: CASSQRGKHTEAFF
d_call: NA; clone_size: NA; j_call: TRBJ1-6; v_call: TRBV19; cdr3_nt: TGTGCCAGTAGGCCCTCCCCCGGGGGACTTAATTCACCCCTCCACTTT; cdr3_aa: CASRPSPGGLNSPLHF
d_call: NA; clone_size: NA; j_call: TRBJ1-2; v_call: TRBV7-8; cdr3_nt: TGTGCCAGCAGCTCCCGACAGGCTAACTATGGCTACACCTTC; cdr3_aa: CASSSRQANYGYTF
d_call: TRBD1; clone_size: NA; j_call: TRBJ2-5; v_call: TRBV4-1; cdr3_nt: TGCGCCAGCAGCCAGGACACCGGGACAGGGGGGGTTAGGGAAGAGACCCAGTACTTC; cdr3_aa: CASSQDTGTGGVREETQYF
d_call: NA; clone_size: NA; j_call: TRBJ2-3; v_call: TRBV6-5; cdr3_nt: TGTGCCAGCAACCCAGGGGAATCGCACAGAGATACGCAGTATTTT; cdr3_aa: CASNPGESHRDTQYF
d_call: NA; clone_size: NA; j_call: TRBJ2-5; v_call: TRBV7-9; cdr3_nt: TGTGCCAGCATCCCGTCGGGGCAAGAGACCCAGTACTTC; cdr3_aa: CASIPSGQETQYF
d_call: NA; clone_size: NA; j_call: TRBJ1-2; v_call: TRBV5-4; cdr3_nt: TGTGCCAGCAGCTTGGCGGGGGAGAAGTATGGCTACACCTTC; cdr3_aa: CASSLAGEKYGYTF
d_call: NA; clone_size: NA; j_call: TRBJ2-5; v_call: TRBV5-1; cdr3_nt: TGCGCCAGCAGCGGAGGGGTAGCGGACTACCAAGAGACCCAGTACTTC; cdr3_aa: CASSGGVADYQETQYF
d_call: NA; clone_size: NA; j_call: TRBJ1-2; v_call: TRBV7-2; cdr3_nt: TGTGCCAGCAGCTTAAGGGCCTATGACTACACCTTC; cdr3_aa: CASSLRAYDYTF
d_call: NA; clone_size: NA; j_call: TRBJ1-5; v_call: TRBV6-6; cdr3_nt: TGTGCCAGCAGTTACGGATCGGGGCCCCAGCATTTT; cdr3_aa: CASSYGSGPQHF
d_call: NA; clone_size: NA; j_call: TRBJ1-2; v_call: TRBV11-2; cdr3_nt: TGTGCCAGCAGCTTAGATCAAGTCTATGGCTACACCTTC; cdr3_aa: CASSLDQVYGYTF
d_call: NA; clone_size: NA; j_call: TRBJ2-3; v_call: TRBV28; cdr3_nt: TGTGCCAGCAGTTTATATAGGAGCACAGATACGCAGTATTTT; cdr3_aa: CASSLYRSTDTQYF
d_call: NA; clone_size: NA; j_call: TRBJ1-2; v_call: TRBV19; cdr3_nt: TGTGCCAGTATCAGCCCGGACGTAGTTGGGGGCTACACCTTC; cdr3_aa: CASISPDVVGGYTF
d_call: TRBD2; clone_size: NA; j_call: TRBJ2-7; v_call: TRBV5-1; cdr3_nt: TGCGCCAGCAGCTTGGGGGCTAGCGGGGAGAACGAGCAGTACTTC; cdr3_aa: CASSLGASGENEQYF
d_call: NA; clone_size: NA; j_call: TRBJ2-7; v_call: TRBV9; cdr3_nt: TGTGCCAGCAGCGTAGGGCGAGGGGTAGACTACGAGCAGTACTTC; cdr3_aa: CASSVGRGVDYEQYF
d_call: TRBD1; clone_size: NA; j_call: TRBJ2-1; v_call: TRBV7-3; cdr3_nt: TGTGCCAGCAGCTCCCCCCCGGGACAGCTCTACAATGAGCAGTTCTTC; cdr3_aa: CASSSPPGQLYNEQFF
d_call: NA; clone_size: once; j_call: TRBJ2-7; v_call: TRBV7-9; cdr3_nt: TGTGCCAGCAGCCTCTACTATCCCGGGACCTCCTACGAGCAGTACTTC; cdr3_aa: CASSLYYPGTSYEQYF
d_call: NA; clone_size: NA; j_call: TRBJ2-5; v_call: TRBV1; cdr3_nt: TGCACCAGCAGCCGTCGTTCGGGGGCGGAGACCCAGTACTTC; cdr3_aa: CTSSRRSGAETQYF
d_call: NA; clone_size: NA; j_call: TRBJ2-5; v_call: TRBV7-2; cdr3_nt: TGTGCCAGCAGCTTGGTTCATGCAGCAGAGACCCAGTACTTC; cdr3_aa: CASSLVHAAETQYF
d_call: NA; clone_size: NA; j_call: TRBJ1-5; v_call: TRBV9; cdr3_nt: TGTGCCAGCAGCGTAGGAGGGGGGAATCAGCCCCAGCATTTT; cdr3_aa: CASSVGGGNQPQHF
d_call: TRBD2; clone_size: NA; j_call: TRBJ2-5; v_call: TRBV7-2; cdr3_nt: TGTGCCAGCAGCGCACTAGCGGGGGGGCAGGAGACCCAGTACTTC; cdr3_aa: CASSALAGGQETQYF
d_call: NA; clone_size: NA; j_call: TRBJ1-2; v_call: TRBV9; cdr3_nt: TGTGCCAGCGCTCCCGGAGGGTCAGATGGCTACACCTTC; cdr3_aa: CASAPGGSDGYTF
d_call: NA; clone_size: NA; j_call: TRBJ1-1; v_call: TRBV6-5; cdr3_nt: TGTGCCAGCAGTTCCCCAGGGGCTGACACTGAAGCTTTCTTT; cdr3_aa: CASSSPGADTEAFF
d_call: NA; clone_size: NA; j_call: TRBJ2-7; v_call: TRBV10-3; cdr3_nt: TGTGCCATCAGTGAGTGGCGGTTGGACAGCTCCTACGAGCAGTACTTC; cdr3_aa: CAISEWRLDSSYEQYF
d_call: NA; clone_size: once; j_call: TRBJ1-5; v_call: TRBV4-3; cdr3_nt: TGCGCCAGCAGCCAAGATTTCTATAGCAATCAGCCCCAGCATTTT; cdr3_aa: CASSQDFYSNQPQHF
d_call: NA; clone_size: NA; j_call: TRBJ2-1; v_call: TRBV28; cdr3_nt: TGTGCCAGCAGTGGTGGGAATGAGCAGTTCTTC; cdr3_aa: CASSGGNEQFF
d_call: NA; clone_size: NA; j_call: TRBJ1-1; v_call: TRBV19; cdr3_nt: TGTGCCAGTAGACCCCCCGGCAGCAGACTTAACACTGAAGCTTTCTTT; cdr3_aa: CASRPPGSRLNTEAFF
d_call: TRBD2; clone_size: NA; j_call: TRBJ2-7; v_call: TRBV7-2; cdr3_nt: TGTGCCAGCAGCTTAGCAGGACTAGCGGGGGACCCCTACGAGCAGTACTTC; cdr3_aa: CASSLAGLAGDPYEQYF
d_call: NA; clone_size: NA; j_call: TRBJ2-7; v_call: TRBV9; cdr3_nt: TGTGCCAGCAGCCCGGACATTTACTACGAGCAGTACTTC; cdr3_aa: CASSPDIYYEQYF